These 12 T cell receptor beta chains share one sample of origin, sequenced in a study of OX40 agonist ivuxolimab in advanced cancers. Sequencing was performed with immunoSEQ multiplex PCR; in TCRdb, only in-frame clones are kept and a portion is missing. The sample yields approximately 99,000 clones, around 93% seen once. This specimen consisted of CD4+ or CD8+ T cells sorted from blood, obtained in a trial of the OX40 agonist ivuxolimab. All receptors come from an adult with an advanced solid tumor such as melanoma, head and neck, liver or kidney cancer.

V is TRBV25-1 and J is TRBJ1-6; D is ambiguous. V lost 1 base to trimming and J lost 5 bases, with 9 bases between them. CDR1 is MGHDK, CDR2 SYGVNS, per germline. The CDR3 covers 15 residues. CDR3 nucleotides: TGTGCCAGCAGTGAATTCCTGGGCGATAATTCACCCCTCCACTTT. Translation: CASSEFLGDNSPLHF.

The chain combines TRBV19 with TRBJ1-3; 7 bases match TRBD1. The CDR3 totals 16 residues. Per germline, CDR1 LNHDA and CDR2 SQIVND (reference sequence). J gave up 0 bases and V 4 bases, and 6 bases lay outside the gene matches. Written as DNA, the CDR3 is TGTGCCAGTAGTACCCAGCAGGGGGGCTCTGGAAACACCATATATTTT. Protein product: CASSTQQGGSGNTIYF.

This sequence joins TRBV6-1 and TRBJ2-3; D perhaps matches TRBD2 (6 bases). V was clipped by 8 bases and J by 2 bases, with 11 bases between them. CDR3 length: 13 residues. The V gene's germline CDR1 is MNHNS and CDR2 SASEGT. CDR3 nucleotides: TGTGCCAGCGCAGCTAGCGACACAGATACGCAGTATTTT. This sequence encodes CASAASDTDTQYF.

The genes are TRBV19 and TRBJ2-5, with 8 positions matching TRBD2. Germline CDR1 LNHDA, CDR2 SQIVND (reference sequence). The CDR3 runs 13 residues. Trimming cost V 9 bases and J 3 bases; bases outside gene matches: 6. The CDR3 nucleotides are TGTGCCAGCTCAGGTAGCGGGGAAGAGACCCAGTACTTC. This encodes CASSGSGEETQYF. Full variable domain (remainder filled in from reference TRBV19 and TRBJ2-5): DGGITQSPKYLFRKEGQNVTLSCEQNLNHDAMYWYRQDPGQGLRLIYYSQIVNDFQKGDIAEGYSVSREKKESFPLTVTSAQKNPTAFYLCASSGSGEETQYFGPGTRLLVL.

The rearrangement uses TRBV28 and TRBJ1-5; D possibly corresponds to TRBD1 (5 bases). The CDR3 has 13 residues. V shed 7 bases and J shed 2 bases, with 9 bases lying between them. The germline V gene has CDR1 MDHEN and CDR2 SYDVKM. The CDR3 sequence is CASTWGGNQPQHF. The DNA for the CDR3 is TGTGCCAGCACCTGGGGGGGCAATCAGCCCCAGCATTTT.

The chain is built from TRBV21-1 and TRBJ1-6. TRBV21-1 is reported as a pseudogene. This CDR3 region has 13 residues. CDR3 sequence: CASSKPEYSPLHF. CDR3 nucleotides: TGTGCCAGCAGCAAACCCGAATATTCACCCCTCCACTTT.

The genes are TRBV29-1 and TRBJ2-1; TRBD2 agrees at 12 bases. The CDR3 is 16 amino acids. In germline, CDR1 is SQVTM, CDR2 ANQGSEA. Losses at the gene ends were 3 bases for V and 6 bases for J; bases not matched to a gene: 9. CDR3 coding DNA: TGCAGCGTTGACACTCCGGGACTAGCGGGTTTCAATGAGCAGTTCTTC. Protein sequence: CSVDTPGLAGFNEQFF.

The chain is built from TRBV6-6 and TRBJ1-5; 7 bases align to TRBD1. The germline gives CDR1 MNHNY, CDR2 SVGAGI (reference sequence). This CDR3 is built from 14 residues. Trimming removed 6 bases from V and 5 bases from J; junction bases left unmatched: 7. CDR3 DNA sequence: TGTGCCAGCAGAAGCCGTCAGGGGGATCAGCCCCAGCATTTT. Residues: CASRSRQGDQPQHF.

This chain joins TRBV6-6 and TRBJ2-2, with 8 bases identical to TRBD1. The germline gives CDR1 MNHNY, CDR2 SVGAGI (reference sequence). The CDR3 is made up of 15 amino acids. V lost 6 bases to trimming and J lost 0 bases; unmatched junction nucleotides: 3. The CDR3 protein is CASRTGQANTGELFF. The CDR3 region has the DNA TGTGCCAGCAGGACGGGACAGGCGAACACCGGGGAGCTGTTTTTT.

V gene TRBV5-1 combines with J gene TRBJ1-1, with D hard to call. V gave up 2 bases and J gave up 0 bases, with 8 bases separating them. This CDR3 has 14 residues. Germline loops: CDR1 SGHRS, CDR2 YFSETQ. CDR3 bases: TGCGCCAGCAGCTTCCGGACGGTGAACACTGAAGCTTTCTTT. Translating gives CASSFRTVNTEAFF.

The chain is built from TRBV5-1 and TRBJ2-5, with TRBD1 matching over 7 bases. This CDR3 is built from 15 residues. Germline CDR1 reads SGHRS; CDR2 reads YFSETQ. V shed 4 bases, J shed 2 bases, and the junction held 8 bases outside the gene matches. The DNA of the CDR3 is TGCGCCAGCAGCCCGATCGGGACAGAGCAAGAGACCCAGTACTTC. It codes for CASSPIGTEQETQYF.

The chain couples TRBV18 to TRBJ2-2; D may be TRBD1 or TRBD2 (6 bases each). V was pared by 3 bases and J by 9 bases, with 14 bases between. The CDR3 totals 14 residues. Germline V gives CDR1 KGHSH, CDR2 LQKENI. This chain's CDR3 is CASSPHREARELFF. The DNA of the CDR3 is TGTGCCAGCTCACCTCACAGGGAGGCTCGGGAGCTGTTTTTT.